Presented here are 26 T cell receptor beta chains from one specimen sequenced in a study of neoadjuvant anti-PD-1 for oral cavity cancer. TCRdb's table, derived via immunoSEQ multiplex PCR, lists solely in-frame clones and lacks some. The sample consists of 15,000 or so clones, approximately 64% of them appearing once. This specimen was PBMCs, taken before nivolumab (anti-PD-1) treatment. The receptors come from a person between 35 and 79 years old with oral cavity squamous cell carcinoma.

The gene calls are TRBV5-4 and TRBJ2-7; 10 nucleotides line up with TRBD2. With 0 bases clipped from V and 1 base from J, the junction kept 1 base outside the gene matches. This CDR3 region has 15 residues. In germline, CDR1 is SGHNT, CDR2 YYREEE (reference sequence). The CDR3 DNA is TGTGCCAGCAGCTTGGAGACTAGCGGGTCCTACGAGCAGTACTTC. As protein: CASSLETSGSYEQYF. The entire variable domain, with the rest obtained from reference TRBV5-4 and TRBJ2-7, is as follows: ETGVTQSPTHLIKTRGQQVTLRCSSQSGHNTVSWYQQALGQGPQFIFQYYREEENGRGNFPPRFSGLQFPNYSSELNVNALELDDSALYLCASSLETSGSYEQYFGPGTRLTVT.

The chain joins TRBV29-1 to TRBJ1-2; D is possibly TRBD1 (5 bases). Germline V gene sequence: CDR1 SQVTM, CDR2 ANQGSEA. The CDR3 consists of 15 residues. Between the trimmed V and J ends, which lost 4 bases and 4 bases, there was a span of 19 bases. CDR3 amino acids: CSVARGGYRGYGYTF. The CDR3 coding sequence is TGCAGCGTTGCCCGGGGGGGTTATAGGGGCTATGGCTACACCTTC.

V is TRBV6-1 and J is TRBJ2-4; D call uncertain. CDR3 length: 12 amino acids. The V and J ends lost 3 bases and 5 bases respectively, with 5 bases between them. The germline CDR1 and CDR2 sequences are MNHNS and SASEGT. This CDR3 reads CASSDRENIQYF. The DNA of the CDR3 is TGTGCCAGCAGTGATCGCGAAAACATTCAGTACTTC.

This chain connects TRBV29-1 to TRBJ2-2; D ambiguous. Per germline, CDR1 SQVTM and CDR2 ANQGSEA. The CDR3 loop spans 14 amino acids. Between the trimmed V and J ends, which lost 6 bases and 1 base, there was a span of 12 bases. The CDR3 DNA reads TGCAGCGTGATGGGCGGCGAGAACACCGGGGAGCTGTTTTTT. Protein: CSVMGGENTGELFF.

This clone was counted only a few times. The chain is built from TRBV2 and TRBJ1-3; a weak D match, TRBD1 (5 bases). The CDR3 is 15 amino acids. The germline V gene encodes CDR1 SNHLY and CDR2 FYNNEI. Between the trimmed V and J ends, which lost 4 bases and 0 bases, there was a span of 10 bases. The CDR3 sequence: CASSAAGSSGNTIYF. The CDR3 nucleotides are TGTGCCAGCAGTGCGGCAGGGAGCTCTGGAAACACCATATATTTT. The full variable domain, its missing parts supplied by reference TRBV2 and TRBJ1-3, is EPEVTQTPSHQVTQMGQEVILRCVPISNHLYFYWYRQILGQKVEFLVSFYNNEISEKSEIFDDQFSVERPDGSNFTLKIRSTKLEDSAMYFCASSAAGSSGNTIYFGEGSWLTVV.

J is TRBJ1-1 and V is TRBV30; TRBD1 agrees at 8 bases. The length of the CDR3 is 15 residues. CDR1 and CDR2 from the germline V gene are GTSNPN and SVGIG (reference sequence). V was clipped by 3 bases and J by 5 bases; unmatched bases: 11. The DNA for the CDR3 is TGTGCCTGGAGATATCCGGGACAGGACGTTACTGAAGCTTTCTTT. Translating gives CAWRYPGQDVTEAFF. The full variable domain, with the rest looked up from reference TRBV30 and TRBJ1-1, is SQTIHQWPATLVQPVGSPLSLECTVEGTSNPNLYWYRQAAGRGLQLLFYSVGIGQISSEVPQNLSASRPQDRQFILSSKKLLLSDSGFYLCAWRYPGQDVTEAFFGQGTRLTVV.

This chain connects TRBV29-1 to TRBJ2-2; 7 bases are a match to TRBD1. CDR1 SQVTM and CDR2 ANQGSEA come from the germline V gene. With 4 bases clipped from V and 1 base from J, the junction kept 6 bases outside the gene matches. The CDR3 spans 15 residues. Here the CDR3 reads CSVVKGALNTGELFF. DNA of the CDR3: TGCAGCGTTGTAAAGGGGGCTTTGAACACCGGGGAGCTGTTTTTT.

The sample holds a few counts of this clone. The V and J genes are TRBV6-5 and TRBJ2-7; D assignment may be TRBD1 or TRBD2 (5 bases each). The length of the CDR3 is 13 residues. The germline V gene has CDR1 MNHEY and CDR2 SVGAGI. V dropped 8 bases and J dropped 5 bases, with 16 bases sitting between them. The CDR3 DNA reads TGTGCCAGCCGTGGGACGTACTGGGACGAGCAGTACTTC. This gives the protein CASRGTYWDEQYF.

The V gene is TRBV11-1, the J gene TRBJ2-5, with 12 bases lining up with TRBD2. Germline assignment: CDR1 SGHAT and CDR2 FQDESV (reference sequence). Trimming removed 5 bases from V and 5 bases from J; junction bases left unmatched: 3. This CDR3 region has 14 residues. Here the CDR3 DNA reads TGTGCCAGCAGCCGGACTAGCGGGATGGAGACCCAGTACTTC. Amino acids: CASSRTSGMETQYF. Combining the CDR3 with reference TRBV11-1 and TRBJ2-5 gives the whole variable domain EAEVAQSPRYKITEKSQAVAFWCDPISGHATLYWYRQILGQGPELLVQFQDESVVDDSQLPKDRFSAERLKGVDSTLKIQPAELGDSAMYLCASSRTSGMETQYFGPGTRLLVL.

The V call is TRBV6-1, the J call TRBJ2-3; 7 bases are shared with TRBD1. Germline V gives CDR1 MNHNS, CDR2 SASEGT. The ends lost 4 bases at V and 2 bases at J; junction bases unmatched: 3. The CDR3 sequence is 14 residues long. Here the CDR3 DNA reads TGTGCCAGCAGTGGTGGACAGGACACAGATACGCAGTATTTT. This sequence encodes CASSGGQDTDTQYF.

The chain combines TRBV6-5 with TRBJ2-1; D possibly uses TRBD1 or TRBD2 (6 bases each). Germline-derived CDR1 and CDR2 are MNHEY and SVGAGI. The CDR3 covers 13 residues. Trimming took off 5 bases at V and 10 bases at J, with 15 bases between the two ends. CDR3 sequence reads: CASSPGAPGEQFF. The CDR3 region has the DNA TGTGCCAGCAGTCCGGGGGCCCCGGGGGAGCAGTTCTTC.

The chain is built from TRBV6-5 and TRBJ2-3; 8 positions match TRBD2. The germline V gene has CDR1 MNHEY and CDR2 SVGAGI. The CDR3 is 13 residues long. Trimming took 6 bases from V and 7 from J; bases not matched to a gene: 6. This chain's CDR3 is CASRPGGAYTQYF. In DNA form, the CDR3 reads TGTGCCAGCAGGCCGGGGGGGGCATATACGCAGTATTTT.

J is TRBJ2-1 and V is TRBV11-2; unclear D gene. V lost 2 bases and J 3 bases, leaving 11 bases between the germline ends. This CDR3 has 15 amino acids. Germline lookup yields CDR1 SGHAT and CDR2 FQNNGV. The DNA of the CDR3 is TGTGCCAGCAGCTTATCCCGTGTTCTCTACAATGAGCAGTTCTTC. It translates to CASSLSRVLYNEQFF. Together with reference TRBV11-2 and TRBJ2-1, the CDR3 gives the full variable domain: EAGVAQSPRYKIIEKRQSVAFWCNPISGHATLYWYQQILGQGPKLLIQFQNNGVVDDSQLPKDRFSAERLKGVDSTLKIQPAKLEDSAVYLCASSLSRVLYNEQFFGPGTRLTVL.

This chain uses TRBV25-1 with TRBJ1-2; 8 nucleotides match TRBD1. The J segment lost 5 bases and the V segment lost 5 bases, leaving 7 bases of the junction unmatched. Germline CDR1 reads MGHDK; CDR2 reads SYGVNS. This CDR3 has 14 amino acids. CDR3 region: CASSRQGAWYGYTF. The CDR3 nucleotides are TGTGCCAGCAGTAGGCAGGGGGCTTGGTATGGCTACACCTTC.

The J gene is TRBJ2-7, the V gene TRBV6-1, with TRBD2 matching 12 bases. CDR1 MNHNS and CDR2 SASEGT come from the germline V gene. The CDR3 contains 15 residues. The V segment lost 4 bases and the J segment 4 bases; nucleotides outside the gene matches: 5. As DNA, the CDR3 is TGTGCCAGCAGTGCGACTAGCGGGAGTGGTTACGAGCAGTACTTC. Its translation is CASSATSGSGYEQYF.

This sequence joins TRBV5-6 and TRBJ2-3, with D maybe TRBD2 (6 bases). The length of the CDR3 is 13 residues. Germline CDR1 and CDR2: SGHDT and YYEEEE. Trimming took 0 bases from V and 4 from J, leaving 6 bases between them. The CDR3 reads CASSLGRADTQYF. CDR3 DNA sequence: TGTGCCAGCAGCTTGGGGAGGGCAGATACGCAGTATTTT.

There are a few counts of this clone. V usage is TRBV30 and J usage is TRBJ1-1, with D unclear. CDR1 GTSNPN and CDR2 SVGIG come from the germline V gene (reference sequence). This CDR3 has 16 residues. Deletions cut 1 base from V and 1 base from J, with 16 bases between. In nucleotides, the CDR3 is TGTGCCTGGAGTGCCACCGACTTGACACCGAACACTGAAGCTTTCTTT. Encoded protein: CAWSATDLTPNTEAFF.

The V call is TRBV4-2, the J call TRBJ2-5, with 10 bases matching TRBD2. V lost 0 bases to trimming and J lost 4 bases; unmatched junction nucleotides: 5. The CDR3 loop spans 16 amino acids. CDR1 and CDR2 from the germline V gene are LGHNA and YNFKEQ. In DNA, the CDR3 is TGTGCCAGCAGCCAAGATCAGCTAGCGGGAGTAGAGACCCAGTACTTC. Encoded protein: CASSQDQLAGVETQYF.

In its sample, this clone was seen a few times. The same CDR3 is also encoded by other DNA sequences in this sample. The J gene is TRBJ2-7, the V gene TRBV6-5; 9 nucleotides align to TRBD2. Unmatched junction bases numbered 1, after V lost 8 bases and J lost 2 bases. This CDR3 comprises 12 residues. Germline V gene sequence: CDR1 MNHEY, CDR2 SVGAGI. The CDR3 DNA sequence: TGTGCCAGCTCTAGCGGGGCCTACGAGCAGTACTTC. Its translation is CASSSGAYEQYF.

The chain joins TRBV30 to TRBJ1-2; perhaps TRBD1 as D (6 bases). Germline values: CDR1 GTSNPN, CDR2 SVGIG (reference sequence). Trimming removed 0 bases from V and 2 bases from J, with 10 bases in between. There are 14 residues in the CDR3. The CDR3 reads CAWSVLGANYGYTF. The CDR3, as DNA: TGTGCCTGGAGTGTACTGGGGGCGAACTATGGCTACACCTTC.

V usage is TRBV6-5 and J usage is TRBJ2-7, with D possibly matching TRBD1 (6 bases). Germline values: CDR1 MNHEY, CDR2 SVGAGI. Trimming shortened V by 4 bases and J by 4 bases, and 14 bases separated the two germline ends. CDR3 length: 14 amino acids. The CDR3 protein is CASSSRGGIYEQYF. The CDR3 region has the DNA TGTGCCAGCAGTTCCAGAGGGGGAATTTACGAGCAGTACTTC.

V usage is TRBV7-8 and J usage is TRBJ1-5, with D unresolved. Per the germline V gene, CDR1 is SGHVS and CDR2 is FQNEAQ. The ends were cut back, 2 bases at V and 0 bases at J, with 8 bases in the middle. CDR3 length: 15 residues. In nucleotides, the CDR3 is TGTGCCAGCAGCTTACGGTTGGATAGCAATCAGCCCCAGCATTTT. Protein product: CASSLRLDSNQPQHF.

The rearrangement joins TRBV6-5 to TRBJ2-7, with TRBD2 matching over 9 bases. The germline gives CDR1 MNHEY, CDR2 SVGAGI. The V segment lost 4 bases and the J segment 5 bases; nucleotides outside the gene matches: 12. The CDR3 spans 16 residues. CDR3 region: CASSSLELAGSDEQYF. CDR3 nucleotide sequence: TGTGCCAGCAGTTCCTTGGAACTAGCGGGTTCAGACGAGCAGTACTTC.

Only a few counts were recorded for this clone. This chain links TRBV10-3 with TRBJ2-7, with D maybe TRBD2 (8 bases). Germline loops: CDR1 ENHRY, CDR2 SYGVKD. Deletions cut 10 bases from V and 5 bases from J, with 18 bases between. This CDR3 contains 13 residues. The CDR3 DNA is TGTGCCACCGGGGGGGGACAGCTAGACGAGCAGTACTTC. This gives the protein CATGGGQLDEQYF.

The rearrangement uses TRBV4-1 and TRBJ2-7; 8 nucleotides agree with TRBD2. Trimming at V came to 4 bases and at J to 3 bases, leaving 11 bases not matched to a gene. The V gene's germline CDR1 is MGHRA and CDR2 YSYEKL. The CDR3 runs 16 residues. CDR3 amino acids: CASSLEDRLASYEQYF. In nucleotides, the CDR3 is TGCGCCAGCAGCCTCGAGGATCGACTAGCGAGCTACGAGCAGTACTTC.

This chain connects TRBV5-4 to TRBJ2-5; 9 bases align to TRBD2. Looked up from germline, CDR1 is SGHNT and CDR2 is YYREEE (reference sequence). The CDR3 consists of 16 residues. Trimming cost V 5 bases and J 0 bases; bases outside gene matches: 8. CDR3 region: CASRDGASGNQETQYF. Here the CDR3 DNA reads TGTGCCAGCAGGGATGGGGCTAGCGGGAACCAAGAGACCCAGTACTTC.